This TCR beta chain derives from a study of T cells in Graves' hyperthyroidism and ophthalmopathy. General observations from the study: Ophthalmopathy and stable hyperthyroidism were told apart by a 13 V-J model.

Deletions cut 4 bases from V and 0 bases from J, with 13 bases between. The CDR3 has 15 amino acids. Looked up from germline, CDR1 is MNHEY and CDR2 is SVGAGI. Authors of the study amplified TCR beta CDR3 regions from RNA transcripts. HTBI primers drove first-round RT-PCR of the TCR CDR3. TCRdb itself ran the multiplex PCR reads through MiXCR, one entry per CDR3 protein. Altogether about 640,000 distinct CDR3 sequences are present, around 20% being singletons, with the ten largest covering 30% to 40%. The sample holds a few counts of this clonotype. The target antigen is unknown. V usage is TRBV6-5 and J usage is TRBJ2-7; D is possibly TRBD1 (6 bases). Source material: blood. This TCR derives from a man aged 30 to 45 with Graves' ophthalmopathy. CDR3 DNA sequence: TGTGCCAGCAGTTCTTACCGGGACACCTCCTACGAGCAGTACTTC. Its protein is CASSSYRDTSYEQYF.